This T cell receptor (beta chain) was recovered during a study of beta chain features in type 1 diabetes. Across the whole study: Researchers looked at roughly 110 million sorted cells across all samples.

General study points: A moderate, significant TCRB CDR3 shortening appeared in type 1 diabetes across four CD4+ subsets. Patients and controls would be equally affected if PCR favored shorter templates. The naive, central memory and Treg TCRB repertoires looked more alike in patients than they did in healthy donors. For cells with high TCR expression, cDNA sequencing could yield over-representation.

Isolated RNA was reverse transcribed in full, so expressed TCRB transcripts were sequenced. The table came from immunoSEQ multiplex PCR; TCRdb's copy has only in-frame clones and leaves some out. The sample consists of around 140,000 clones, 9% of them appearing once. About this clone: Its cognate antigen is unknown.

The sequenced sample was central memory CD4+ T cells from blood. This TCR was recovered from a man aged 30-40 years with type 1 diabetes.

In DNA, the CDR3 is TGTGCCAGCAGTTCAAAAGGGGGTCAGCCCCAGCATTTT. Protein: CASSSKGGQPQHF. This rearrangement joins TRBV6-5 to TRBJ1-5; D perhaps matches TRBD1 (6 bases). The CDR3 spans 13 residues. Germline assignment: CDR1 MNHEY and CDR2 SVGAGI. V was clipped by 4 bases and J by 6 bases, with 10 bases between them.